The 18 T cell receptor beta chains listed next were all sequenced from one sample in a study of control samples from healthy donors and cancer patients. Assay: immunoSEQ multiplex PCR; the TCRdb copy retains only in-frame clones and omits some. The data show approximately 120,000 clones, over 75% seen once. Specimen: blood. The receptors stem from a human donor in good health. The donor label of this sample is uncertain.

The chain uses TRBV5-6 and TRBJ1-2; TRBD1 agrees at 7 bases. CDR3 length: 15 amino acids. Germline-derived CDR1 and CDR2 are SGHDT and YYEEEE. With V trimmed by 3 bases and J by 2 bases, 7 bases remained unmatched. Here the CDR3 DNA reads TGTGCCAGCAGCTCGAGACAGGGTACAAACTATGGCTACACCTTC. It is translated as CASSSRQGTNYGYTF.

The chain recombines TRBV11-3 with TRBJ2-2; D is undetermined. The germline V and J ends were trimmed by 5 bases and 1 base, with 8 bases remaining between them. CDR1 SGHNT and CDR2 YENEEA come from the germline V gene. CDR3 length: 14 residues. The CDR3 here is CASSRLENTGELFF. CDR3 nucleotide sequence: TGTGCCAGCAGCCGTCTGGAGAACACCGGGGAGCTGTTTTTT.

The V and J genes are TRBV7-2 and TRBJ2-1; tentatively, D is TRBD1 (6 bases). Germline values: CDR1 SGHTA, CDR2 FQGNSA. V lost 3 bases and J lost 2, with 11 bases in between. The CDR3 has 15 amino acids. Here the CDR3 reads CASSFRDNPYNEQFF. The CDR3 DNA follows: TGTGCCAGCAGCTTCCGGGACAATCCCTACAATGAGCAGTTCTTC.

The chain joins TRBV5-4 to TRBJ1-4; D remains ambiguous. The length of the CDR3 is 13 residues. The V and J ends lost 1 base and 4 bases respectively, with 5 bases between them. Per germline, CDR1 SGHNT and CDR2 YYREEE (reference sequence). CDR3 protein: CASSLRGNEKLFF. The CDR3 DNA reads TGTGCCAGCAGCTTGCGGGGTAATGAAAAACTGTTTTTT.

The CDR3 reads CASSRGGGDTQYF. In nucleotides, the CDR3 is TGTGCCAGCAGTAGAGGGGGGGGTGATACGCAGTATTTT. The chain combines TRBV6-5 with TRBJ2-3; possibly TRBD2 for D (7 bases). V was shortened by 5 bases and J by 6 bases, with 12 bases between the two germline ends. CDR1 MNHEY and CDR2 SVGAGI come from the germline V gene. The CDR3 is 13 amino acids.

The V and J genes are TRBV20-1 and TRBJ1-1, with a possible D match to TRBD1 (5 bases). V lost 3 bases to trimming and J lost 0 bases, with 11 bases between them. This CDR3 comprises 14 residues. The V gene's germline CDR1 is DFQATT and CDR2 SNEGSKA (reference sequence). CDR3: CSASSGSLNTEAFF. In nucleotides, the CDR3 is TGCAGTGCTAGTTCAGGGTCCCTGAACACTGAAGCTTTCTTT.

This chain uses TRBV6-5 with TRBJ1-3; the D is unclear. The CDR3 has 13 amino acids. Germline V lookup: CDR1 MNHEY, CDR2 SVGAGI. Trimming cost V 7 bases and J 0 bases, with 7 bases left between them. The CDR3 loop reads CASIGSSGNTIYF. In nucleotides, the CDR3 is TGTGCCAGCATTGGGAGCTCTGGAAACACCATATATTTT.

This clone appeared a single time. V and J are TRBV30 and TRBJ1-5; D unresolved. V was clipped by 0 bases and J by 3 bases, with 9 bases between them. CDR1 and CDR2 (germline): GTSNPN, SVGIG (reference sequence). The CDR3 totals 14 residues. CDR3 coding DNA: TGTGCCTGGAGTGTAAGTCAGGTCAATCAGCCCCAGCATTTT. It is translated as CAWSVSQVNQPQHF.

The rearrangement joins TRBV30 to TRBJ2-7; D remains ambiguous. Germline V gives CDR1 GTSNPN, CDR2 SVGIG (reference sequence). V shed 2 bases and J shed 3 bases, with 17 bases lying between them. The CDR3 sequence is 15 residues long. As DNA, the CDR3 is TGTGCCTGGAGTACTCCCACTCGGACCTACTACGAGCAGTACTTC. Its translation is CAWSTPTRTYYEQYF. Using reference TRBV30 and TRBJ2-7 for the parts outside the CDR3, the full variable domain is SQTIHQWPATLVQPVGSPLSLECTVEGTSNPNLYWYRQAAGRGLQLLFYSVGIGQISSEVPQNLSASRPQDRQFILSSKKLLLSDSGFYLCAWSTPTRTYYEQYFGPGTRLTVT.

The chain recombines TRBV2 with TRBJ1-5, with TRBD1 matching 9 bases. This CDR3 is 17 amino acids long. With 4 bases clipped from V and 5 bases from J, the junction kept 12 bases outside the gene matches. The germline V gene encodes CDR1 SNHLY and CDR2 FYNNEI. The CDR3 DNA reads as TGTGCCAGCAGTGGGTCGGGACAGGGTAGGTATGATCAGCCCCAGCATTTT. Its protein product is CASSGSGQGRYDQPQHF.

The V gene is TRBV18, the J gene TRBJ1-3; 8 positions agree with TRBD1. The V and J ends lost 3 bases and 8 bases, in that order; junction bases with no gene match: 12. The CDR3 spans 16 residues. The germline CDR1 and CDR2 sequences are KGHSH and LQKENI. DNA for the CDR3: TGTGCCAGCTCACCGGGACAGGTCCTCTCTGGGGACACCATATATTTT. It is translated as CASSPGQVLSGDTIYF.

V gene TRBV12-1 combines with J gene TRBJ1-1. TRBV12-1 is an annotated pseudogene. This CDR3 is built from 11 residues. The CDR3: CASRAGTEAFF. As DNA, the CDR3 is TGTGCCAGCAGGGCGGGGACTGAAGCTTTCTTT.

The CDR3, as DNA: TGTGCCAGCAGCCAGGACAGGGGTGGTGAGCAGTTCTTC. Translated, it gives CASSQDRGGEQFF. This chain joins TRBV7-8 and TRBJ2-1, with 9 bases lining up with TRBD1. The CDR3 runs 13 residues. Germline-derived CDR1 and CDR2 are SGHVS and FQNEAQ. V lost 5 bases and J lost 9; bases outside the gene matches: 5.

This chain links TRBV5-1 with TRBJ2-6, with D hard to call. V was pared by 1 base and J by 0 bases, with 5 bases between. Germline assignment: CDR1 SGHRS and CDR2 YFSETQ. This CDR3 spans 15 amino acids. For the CDR3, the DNA is TGCGCCAGCAGCTTGTCAGTCTCTGGGGCCAACGTCCTGACTTTC. It specifies CASSLSVSGANVLTF. The variable domain in full, completed from reference TRBV5-1 and TRBJ2-6, reads KAGVTQTPRYLIKTRGQQVTLSCSPISGHRSVSWYQQTPGQGLQFLFEYFSETQRNKGNFPGRFSGRQFSNSRSEMNVSTLELGDSALYLCASSLSVSGANVLTFGAGSRLTVL.

This clone is a singleton in its sample. The chain employs TRBV5-8 and TRBJ1-2; D is uncertain. Germline V lookup: CDR1 SGHTS, CDR2 YDEGEE. V was shortened by 4 bases and J by 8 bases, with 9 bases between the two germline ends. The CDR3 loop spans 11 amino acids. CDR3 in amino acids: CASSEDGGYTF. In DNA form, the CDR3 reads TGTGCCAGCAGCGAGGATGGGGGCTACACCTTC.

This sequence joins TRBV5-1 and TRBJ1-1, with TRBD1 identical over 8 bases. Germline CDR1 SGHRS, CDR2 YFSETQ. The CDR3 loop spans 14 amino acids. The trim removed 3 bases at V and 5 bases at J, leaving 6 bases unmatched. CDR3 nucleotide sequence: TGCGCCAGCAGCTCCATGACAGGGGAGACTGAAGCTTTCTTT. This gives the protein CASSSMTGETEAFF.

This clone has a single count. This chain joins TRBV6-6 and TRBJ2-4; 9 bases line up with TRBD1. Germline V gene sequence: CDR1 MNHNY, CDR2 SVGAGI (reference sequence). CDR3 length: 14 amino acids. V dropped 5 bases and J dropped 6; count of bases not matched to a gene: 5. CDR3 DNA: TGTGCCAGCAGTCTGGACAGGGGTCGAAACATTCAGTACTTC. It is translated as CASSLDRGRNIQYF.

The chain couples TRBV19 to TRBJ1-1; tentatively, D is TRBD1 (5 bases). CDR3 size: 17 residues. CDR1 and CDR2 from the germline V gene are LNHDA and SQIVND (reference sequence). V lost 2 bases and J lost 1, with 17 bases in between. The CDR3 is CASSIPLGRQPNTEAFF. DNA of the CDR3: TGTGCCAGTAGTATACCTCTAGGGCGACAGCCGAACACTGAAGCTTTCTTT.